The sequence of this T cell receptor (beta chain) was determined in a study of early T cells in non-severe SARS-CoV-2 infection. The wider study: Chains stayed unpaired after sequencing of bulk RNA from unsorted whole blood.

This CDR3 contains 18 residues. Germline values: CDR1 LGHNA, CDR2 YSLEER. Trimming took off 3 bases at V and 0 bases at J, with 17 bases between the two ends. Unique molecular identifiers were attached to individual cDNA molecules. Each CDR3 protein gets one entry after TCRdb re-called the 5' RACE reads with MiXCR. The table has fewer than 60,000 distinct CDR3 sequences, around 4% seen once. Overall study findings and caveats: Comparison of clonotypes with VDJdb favored anti-spike CD8 responses while missing private and CD4 specificities.

This clonotype was observed at least ten times. Its target is unknown. This clonotype was obtained from an adult who was a healthcare worker with PCR-confirmed SARS-CoV-2 infection or an uninfected control (not recorded which). The chain recombines TRBV4-3 with TRBJ2-2; no clear D gene. Sequencing input: whole blood. The CDR3 sequence is CASSHQGVADSNTGELFF. The CDR3 nucleotides are TGCGCCAGCAGCCACCAAGGCGTAGCAGATTCGAACACCGGGGAGCTGTTTTTT.